This TCR beta chain was found in a study of blood T cell repertoires in COVID-19. Whole-study context: The United States, Italy and Spain supplied acute and convalescent COVID-19 samples. The cDNA or gDNA used as material had been derived from T cells, B-cell-depleted T cells, or PBMCs.

This clone was picked up one time. Germline V lookup: CDR1 SGHAT, CDR2 FQNNGV. V gave up 1 base and J gave up 6 bases, with 14 bases separating them. The CDR3 has 15 amino acids. Original methodology: Nucleated cell counts were estimated from reference gene primer amplification. Some clones are missing from TCRdb's copy, which holds only in-frame ones; the method was immunoSEQ multiplex PCR. Clone size and the V and J calls come from that table; the DNA yielded D and trimming. The sample carries 110,000 or so clones, 70% to 90% recorded once. V is TRBV11-2 and J is TRBJ2-3, with a possible D match to TRBD1 (6 bases). The sequenced material came from peripheral blood. The TCR originated in a human donor in a cohort sampled during active COVID-19. The DNA for the CDR3 is TGTGCCAGCAGCTTAGGGATAGGAGGACAGGATACGCAGTATTTT. It is translated as CASSLGIGGQDTQYF. Complete variable domain (other parts from reference TRBV11-2 and TRBJ2-3): EAGVAQSPRYKIIEKRQSVAFWCNPISGHATLYWYQQILGQGPKLLIQFQNNGVVDDSQLPKDRFSAERLKGVDSTLKIQPAKLEDSAVYLCASSLGIGGQDTQYFGPGTRLTVL.